The following is a T cell receptor beta chain sequence with its context. This may be a read error: a much more frequent sequence differs by one nucleotide. The data belong to a study of blood T cells in healthy people across ages. Sample-barcoded 5' priming and a J-beta primer mix drove a second PCR of about 7 to 11 cycles. Each sample yielded at least 3 million CDR3-containing paired-end reads. Each CDR3 protein gets one entry after TCRdb re-called the 5' RACE reads with MiXCR. The sample yields 1.5 million to 1.8 million distinct CDR3 sequences, 35% to 45% seen once. The CDR3 length is 15 residues. V was pared by 5 bases and J by 0 bases, with 13 bases between. The V gene's germline CDR1 is MDHEN and CDR2 SYDVKM.

The V and J genes are TRBV28 and TRBJ1-2, with no clear D. Sequenced material: blood. This sequence originates from a woman aged 18 to 35 in good health. This CDR3 reads CASSTAGRANYGYTF. The CDR3 nucleotides are TGTGCCAGCAGTACAGCAGGAAGAGCTAACTATGGCTACACCTTC.